The 21 T cell receptor beta chains in this list originate from one sample, sequenced in a study of blood T cell repertoires in COVID-19. Assay: immunoSEQ multiplex PCR; the TCRdb copy retains only in-frame clones and omits some. The sample lists just under 350,000 clones; 91% were seen once. What was sequenced was peripheral blood. These receptors originate from a woman under 30 who had recovered from COVID-19.

The CDR3 coding sequence is TGTGCCAGCAGCTTGGGACTAGCTCGGAGCTCCTACAATGAGCAGTTCTTC. Amino acid sequence: CASSLGLARSSYNEQFF. The rearrangement uses TRBV5-5 and TRBJ2-1, with 7 positions matching TRBD2. Per the germline V gene, CDR1 is SGHKS and CDR2 is YYEKEE (reference sequence). Trimming at V came to 0 bases and at J to 0 bases, leaving 6 bases not matched to a gene. There are 17 residues in the CDR3.

CDR3 in DNA: TGTGCCAGCAGCAGTACTCTGGCCGGGGAGCTGTTTTTT. Translated, it gives CASSSTLAGELFF. This chain joins TRBV7-2 and TRBJ2-2; D unresolved. Trimming took 5 bases from V and 6 from J, leaving 10 bases between them. CDR1 and CDR2 from the germline V gene are SGHTA and FQGNSA. The length of the CDR3 is 13 residues.

The J gene is TRBJ2-3, the V gene TRBV11-3; 9 bases map to TRBD1. The CDR3 is made up of 12 amino acids. Germline V gene data show CDR1 as SGHNT and CDR2 as YENEEA. V dropped 11 bases and J dropped 5; count of bases not matched to a gene: 5. CDR3 residues: CAVQGAVDTQYF. Here the CDR3 DNA reads TGTGCCGTACAGGGGGCCGTAGATACGCAGTATTTT.

Details on this clone: The same CDR3 also results from other DNA sequences found in this sample. The chain combines TRBV29-1 with TRBJ2-6; D uncertain. This CDR3 is 14 amino acids long. Deletions cut 6 bases from V and 0 bases from J, with 9 bases between. Germline CDR1 SQVTM, CDR2 ANQGSEA. CDR3: CSVEHPSGANVLTF. In DNA form, the CDR3 reads TGCAGCGTCGAGCACCCCTCTGGGGCCAACGTCCTGACTTTC.

The chain combines TRBV19 with TRBJ1-6; D not resolved. Trimming removed 1 base from V and 10 bases from J, with 14 bases in between. Germline assignment: CDR1 LNHDA and CDR2 SQIVND (reference sequence). This CDR3 has 15 amino acids. The CDR3 DNA follows: TGTGCCAGTAGTATAGTTGGGCAGTACTCCTCACCCCTCCACTTT. Translated, it gives CASSIVGQYSSPLHF.

V usage is TRBV3-1 (or the pseudogene TRBV3-2) and J usage is TRBJ2-5; D is possibly TRBD2 (5 bases). The germline V gene has CDR1 LGHDT and CDR2 YNNKEL (reference sequence). V lost 6 bases and J 4 bases, leaving 12 bases between the germline ends. The CDR3 is 13 amino acids. The DNA for the CDR3 is TGTGCCAGCAGAGTACGTCGGGGAGAGACCCAGTACTTC. Translating it yields CASRVRRGETQYF.

The J gene is TRBJ2-7, the V gene TRBV7-9; 7 positions agree with TRBD2. There are 14 residues in the CDR3. Germline V gene lookup returns CDR1 SEHNR and CDR2 FQNEAQ (reference sequence). After removal of 5 bases from V and 3 bases from J, the junction contained 7 bases not matched to a gene. In DNA, the CDR3 is TGTGCCAGCAGCCCACTGACTAGCCTCTACGAGCAGTACGTC. Translating it yields CASSPLTSLYEQYV.

This sequence joins TRBV6-5 and TRBJ2-7; tentative D call: TRBD1 (8 bases). This CDR3 is 15 amino acids long. The ends were cut back, 5 bases at V and 7 bases at J, with 21 bases in the middle. CDR1 is MNHEY and CDR2 is SVGAGI in the germline V gene. CDR3 in amino acids: CASSSRGLAASEQYV. CDR3 DNA sequence: TGTGCCAGCAGTAGCAGGGGGCTAGCGGCCTCTGAGCAGTACGTC.

To note about this clone: The same CDR3 also results from other DNA sequences found in this sample. The chain combines TRBV20-1 with TRBJ1-1; D ambiguous. This CDR3 region has 11 residues. Trimming stripped 4 bases from V and 5 bases from J, with 8 bases between. Germline CDR1 reads DFQATT; CDR2 reads SNEGSKA (reference sequence). As DNA, the CDR3 is TGCAGTGCTACAAGAGGTACTGAAGCTTTCTTT. Translating it yields CSATRGTEAFF.

This clone occurred once. The chain carries TRBV9 and TRBJ2-1; 9 positions agree with TRBD2. The CDR3 has 15 amino acids. Per the germline V gene, CDR1 is SGDLS and CDR2 is YYNGEE. V lost 0 bases to trimming and J lost 2 bases; unmatched junction nucleotides: 0. CDR3 bases: TGTGCCAGCAGCGTAGCTAGCGGGGCCTACAATGAGCAGTTCTTC. It codes for CASSVASGAYNEQFF.

V usage is TRBV11-3 and J usage is TRBJ2-1; 7 bases align to TRBD2. The germline CDR1 and CDR2 sequences are SGHNT and YENEEA. CDR3 size: 14 residues. Germline trimming cut 3 bases from V and 5 bases from J; bases unmatched to any gene: 4. The CDR3 coding sequence is TGTGCCAGCAGCTTGCGCCTAGCGGACAATGAGCAGTTCTTC. Its translation is CASSLRLADNEQFF.

V is TRBV10-3 and J is TRBJ1-2; 8 positions match TRBD1. The CDR3 length is 16 residues. The germline V gene encodes CDR1 ENHRY and CDR2 SYGVKD. V trimming: 1 base; J trimming: 2 bases; junction bases outside the gene matches: 6. CDR3 residues: CAISEYRQGRNYGYTF. CDR3 DNA sequence: TGTGCCATCAGTGAGTACCGACAGGGGAGGAACTATGGCTACACCTTC.

The chain recombines TRBV11-3 with TRBJ2-3, with D possibly being TRBD2 (5 bases). V lost 3 bases and J 2 bases, leaving 9 bases between the germline ends. The CDR3 totals 14 residues. Germline V gives CDR1 SGHNT, CDR2 YENEEA. The CDR3 DNA sequence: TGTGCCAGCAGCTTCTCCGGGGACACAGATACGCAGTATTTT. Protein product: CASSFSGDTDTQYF.

The CDR3 is CASSLEIGRAGGYTF. The CDR3 coding sequence is TGCGCCAGCAGCTTGGAGATAGGGAGAGCTGGGGGCTACACCTTC. The J gene is TRBJ1-2, the V gene TRBV5-1; D gene ambiguous. Trimming cost V 0 bases and J 8 bases, with 17 bases left between them. CDR1 is SGHRS and CDR2 is YFSETQ in the germline V gene. The CDR3 is 15 amino acids.

The rearrangement links TRBV7-9 to TRBJ1-5; D gene unclear. This CDR3 spans 13 amino acids. The germline V and J ends were trimmed by 4 bases and 6 bases, with 10 bases remaining between them. CDR1 is SEHNR and CDR2 is FQNEAQ in the germline V gene (reference sequence). CDR3 sequence: CASSSQGGQPQHF. The CDR3 region has the DNA TGTGCCAGCAGCTCGCAAGGAGGTCAGCCCCAGCATTTT.

This sequence joins TRBV5-4 and TRBJ2-1, with D possibly matching TRBD2 (5 bases). The CDR3 contains 17 residues. Germline V CDR1 and CDR2: SGHNT, YYREEE (reference sequence). The V gene lost 0 bases and the J gene lost 3 bases, with 16 bases spanning the gap. DNA of the CDR3: TGTGCCAGCAGCTTGGGGGGTTTTCGCGGGTTCTACAATGAGCAGTTCTTC. Amino acid sequence: CASSLGGFRGFYNEQFF.

This chain connects TRBV10-2 to TRBJ2-2, with 9 nucleotides matching TRBD2. V shed 2 bases, J shed 6 bases, and the junction held 7 bases outside the gene matches. The CDR3 extends over 16 amino acids. The V gene's germline CDR1 is WSHSY and CDR2 SAAADI. The CDR3 bases are TGCGCCAGCAGTGAGCGACTAGCGGCGACCCCCGGGGAGCTGTTTTTT. Its translation: CASSERLAATPGELFF.

This rearrangement joins TRBV7-2 to TRBJ1-5; D is possibly TRBD1 (5 bases). Trimming left V 4 bases short and J 2 bases short, with 12 bases between. Germline V gene lookup returns CDR1 SGHTA and CDR2 FQGNSA. The CDR3 contains 15 residues. The CDR3 DNA reads TGTGCCAGCAGCTCCTACACGGGGGGCAATCAGCCCCAGCATTTT. It yields the protein CASSSYTGGNQPQHF.

The CDR3 loop reads CASSQDLSGDREQFF. CDR3 bases: TGCGCCAGCAGCCAAGATCTATCGGGAGATAGGGAGCAGTTCTTC. The rearrangement joins TRBV4-1 to TRBJ2-1; the D gene is possibly TRBD2 (6 bases). V was shortened by 0 bases and J by 10 bases, with 16 bases between the two germline ends. Germline CDR1 and CDR2: MGHRA and YSYEKL. This CDR3 is 15 amino acids long.

The chain has TRBV2 and TRBJ2-5; D ambiguous. Germline V gene sequence: CDR1 SNHLY, CDR2 FYNNEI. The CDR3 extends over 15 amino acids. V was clipped by 1 base and J by 4 bases, with 13 bases between them. CDR3 residues: CASSEEGGAVETQYF. In DNA, the CDR3 is TGTGCCAGCAGTGAAGAAGGCGGAGCTGTAGAGACCCAGTACTTC.

The gene calls are TRBV29-1 and TRBJ1-2; 7 bases are a match to TRBD1. The V gene end was trimmed by 6 bases and the J gene end by 5 bases; junction bases not matched to a gene: 6. Germline assignment: CDR1 SQVTM and CDR2 ANQGSEA. This CDR3 is built from 12 residues. The CDR3 loop reads CSVRDSSYGYTF. The CDR3 DNA follows: TGCAGCGTCCGGGACAGCTCTTATGGCTACACCTTC.